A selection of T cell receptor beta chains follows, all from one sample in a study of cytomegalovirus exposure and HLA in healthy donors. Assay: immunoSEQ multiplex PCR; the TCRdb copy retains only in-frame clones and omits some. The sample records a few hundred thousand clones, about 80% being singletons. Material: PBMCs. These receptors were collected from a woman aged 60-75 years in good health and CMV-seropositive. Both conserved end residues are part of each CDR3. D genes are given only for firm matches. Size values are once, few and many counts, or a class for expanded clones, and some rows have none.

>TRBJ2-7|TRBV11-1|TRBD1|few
CASSRDRVFPYEQYF
TGTGCCAGCAGCCGCGACAGGGTCTTCCCCTACGAGCAGTACTTC
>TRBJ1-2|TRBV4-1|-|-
CASSPRFGGVNYGYTF
TGCGCCAGCAGCCCGAGATTCGGAGGGGTTAACTATGGCTACACCTTC
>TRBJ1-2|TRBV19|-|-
CASSRGRQRTSGYTF
TGTGCCAGTAGTAGAGGCAGACAGAGGACGTCTGGCTACACCTTC
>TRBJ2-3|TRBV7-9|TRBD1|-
CASSLVYKTGEGDTQYF
TGTGCCAGCAGCTTAGTTTATAAGACAGGGGAAGGAGATACGCAGTATTTT
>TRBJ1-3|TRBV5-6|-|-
CASSDISGNTIYF
TGTGCCAGCAGCGACATATCTGGAAACACCATATATTTT
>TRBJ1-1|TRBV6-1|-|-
CASSLGGVGVSEAFF
TGTGCCAGCAGTCTAGGGGGTGTGGGGGTGTCCGAAGCTTTCTTT
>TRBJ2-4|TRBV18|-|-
CASSPEASEGGNIQYF
TGTGCCAGCTCACCCGAGGCCTCTGAGGGTGGAAACATTCAGTACTTC
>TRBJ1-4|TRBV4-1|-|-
CASSPAGTNEKLFF
TGCGCCAGCAGTCCCGCAGGAACTAATGAAAAACTGTTTTTT
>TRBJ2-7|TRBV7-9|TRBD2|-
CSSTRMGLGNSEQYF
TGTTCCAGCACTCGTATGGGACTAGGGAACTCCGAGCAGTACTTC
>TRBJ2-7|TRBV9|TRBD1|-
CASSVADRGLYEQYF
TGTGCCAGCAGCGTAGCCGACAGGGGGCTTTACGAGCAGTACTTC
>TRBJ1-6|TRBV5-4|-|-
CASSTPQGTGMDSPLHF
TGTGCCAGCAGCACCCCCCAAGGTACAGGAATGGATTCACCCCTCCACTTT
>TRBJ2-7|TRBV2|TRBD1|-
CASSGDRVGYEQYF
TGTGCCAGCAGTGGGGACAGGGTGGGCTACGAGCAGTACTTC
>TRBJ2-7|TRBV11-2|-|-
CASSLSVARPHQTTYEQYF
TGTGCCAGCAGCTTATCGGTCGCCAGGCCTCATCAAACCACCTACGAGCAGTACTTC
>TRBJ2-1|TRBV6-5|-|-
CASSYSGGTGRWEQFF
TGTGCCAGCAGTTACTCGGGCGGGACGGGCCGATGGGAGCAGTTCTTC
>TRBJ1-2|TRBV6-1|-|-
CATHGREGYGYTF
TGTGCCACCCATGGGAGGGAAGGCTATGGCTACACCTTC
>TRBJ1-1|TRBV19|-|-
CASSSTGNTEAFF
TGTGCCAGTAGCTCGACAGGGAACACTGAAGCTTTCTTT
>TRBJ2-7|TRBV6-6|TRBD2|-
CASSGLAGGYEQYF
TGTGCCAGCAGTGGACTAGCGGGAGGCTACGAGCAGTACTTC
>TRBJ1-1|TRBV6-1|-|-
CASSPPTGNTEAFF
TGTGCCAGCAGTCCCCCAACGGGGAACACTGAAGCTTTCTTT
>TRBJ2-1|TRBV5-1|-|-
CASSLAGTKGNEQFF
TGCGCCAGCAGCTTGGCCGGGACAAAAGGCAATGAGCAGTTCTTC
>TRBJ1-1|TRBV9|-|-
CASSPQTGTEAFF
TGTGCCAGCAGCCCACAGACAGGCACTGAAGCTTTCTTT
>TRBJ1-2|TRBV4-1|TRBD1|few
CASSQAPGTEANYGYTF
TGCGCCAGCAGCCAAGCCCCCGGGACAGAAGCTAACTATGGCTACACCTTC
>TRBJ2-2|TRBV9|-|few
CASSVRSATGELFF
TGTGCCAGCAGCGTAAGGAGCGCCACCGGGGAGCTGTTTTTT
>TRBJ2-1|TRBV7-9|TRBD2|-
CASSPTSGRRQFF
TGCGCCAGCAGCCCGACTAGCGGGAGGCGGCAGTTCTTC
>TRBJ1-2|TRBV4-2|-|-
CASMGLDRDYGYTF
TGTGCCAGCATGGGGTTAGACAGAGATTATGGCTACACCTTC
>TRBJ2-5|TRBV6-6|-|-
CASSYRETQYF
TGTGCCAGCAGTTACCGAGAGACCCAGTACTTC
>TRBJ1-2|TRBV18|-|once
CASSPPADRSGGGYTF
TGTGCCAGCTCACCACCCGCCGACAGGTCTGGCGGTGGCTACACCTTC
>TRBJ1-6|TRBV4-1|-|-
CASRPASRVVRPLHF
TGCGCCAGCAGGCCGGCGTCCAGGGTGGTTCGTCCCCTCCACTTT
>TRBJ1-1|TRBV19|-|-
CASSIDDRTFEAFF
TGTGCCAGTAGTATAGACGACAGAACCTTTGAAGCTTTCTTT
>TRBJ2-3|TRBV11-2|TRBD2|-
CASSSPLAGDERDTQYF
TGTGCCAGCAGCTCTCCCCTAGCGGGAGACGAGCGAGATACGCAGTATTTT
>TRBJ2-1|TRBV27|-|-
CASGRRGVNEQFF
TGTGCCAGCGGGCGTCGGGGTGTTAATGAGCAGTTCTTC
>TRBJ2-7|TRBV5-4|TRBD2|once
CASSLTGTSGREQYF
TGTGCCAGCAGCCTCACCGGGACTAGCGGACGGGAGCAGTACTTC
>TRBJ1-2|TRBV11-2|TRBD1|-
CASFSVKGAKYGYTF
TGTGCCAGCTTTTCTGTTAAGGGGGCCAAATATGGCTACACCTTC
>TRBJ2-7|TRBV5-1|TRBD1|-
CASRPGQGFDEQYF
TGCGCCAGCAGACCGGGACAGGGGTTCGACGAGCAGTACTTC
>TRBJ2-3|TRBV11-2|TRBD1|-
CASSAQTGGTDTQYF
TGTGCCAGCAGCGCCCAGACAGGGGGCACAGATACGCAGTATTTT
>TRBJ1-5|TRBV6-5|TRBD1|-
CASRRDRGKSQPQHF
TGTGCCAGCAGAAGGGACAGGGGGAAATCTCAGCCCCAGCATTTT
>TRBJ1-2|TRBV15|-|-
CATRDGRVPDYTF
TGTGCCACCAGAGACGGGAGGGTACCGGACTACACCTTC
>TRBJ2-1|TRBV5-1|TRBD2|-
CASRAGTSSRDEQFF
TGCGCCAGCAGGGCCGGGACTAGCTCTAGGGATGAGCAGTTCTTC
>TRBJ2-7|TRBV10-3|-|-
CAISEYGQTYEQYF
TGTGCCATCAGTGAGTATGGACAGACCTACGAGCAGTACTTC
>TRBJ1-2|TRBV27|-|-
CASSSRATNGYTF
TGTGCCAGCAGTTCCAGGGCTACGAATGGCTACACCTTC
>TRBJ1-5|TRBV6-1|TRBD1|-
CASRGQVSNQPQHF
TGTGCCAGCAGGGGACAGGTTAGCAATCAGCCCCAGCATTTT
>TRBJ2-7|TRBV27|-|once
CASSLYGTREQYF
TGTGCCAGCAGTCTATACGGGACTCGGGAGCAGTACTTC
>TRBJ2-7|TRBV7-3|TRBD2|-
CASSPGRAFDEQYF
TGTGCCAGCAGCCCAGGGAGGGCCTTTGACGAGCAGTACTTC
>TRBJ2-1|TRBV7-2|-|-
CASSLGSAGWEQFF
TGTGCCAGCAGCTTAGGTAGTGCGGGATGGGAGCAGTTCTTC
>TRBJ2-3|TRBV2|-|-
CASSNSFTDTQYF
TGTGCCAGCAGTAATAGCTTCACAGATACGCAGTATTTT
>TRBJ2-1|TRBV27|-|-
CASSLLSRRGGEQFF
TGTGCCAGCAGTTTATTAAGTAGGAGAGGGGGTGAGCAGTTCTTC
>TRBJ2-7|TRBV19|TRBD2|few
CASSIGGTSGTYEQYF
TGTGCCAGTAGTATAGGAGGCACTAGCGGGACCTACGAGCAGTACTTC
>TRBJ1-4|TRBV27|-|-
CASRGRGEKLFF
TGTGCCAGCAGAGGGCGGGGTGAAAAACTGTTTTTT
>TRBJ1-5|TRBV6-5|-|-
CASSYVRDQPQHF
TGTGCCAGCAGTTACGTTCGAGATCAGCCCCAGCATTTT
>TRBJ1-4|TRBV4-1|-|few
CASSQDLAQVGGNEKLFF
TGCGCCAGCAGCCAAGATTTGGCCCAGGTCGGGGGGAATGAAAAACTGTTTTTT
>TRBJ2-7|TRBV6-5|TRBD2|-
CASGREGGSYEQYF
TGTGCCAGTGGGAGGGAGGGAGGGAGCTACGAGCAGTACTTC
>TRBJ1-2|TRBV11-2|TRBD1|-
CASSRDRSRVGGYTF
TGTGCCAGCAGCCGGGACAGGTCCCGGGTGGGTGGCTACACCTTC
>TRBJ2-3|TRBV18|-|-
CASSPSQGSTDTQYF
TGTGCCAGCTCACCCAGTCAGGGGAGCACAGATACGCAGTATTTT
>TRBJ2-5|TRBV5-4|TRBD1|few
CASSSGQGRGTQYF
TGTGCCAGCAGCTCGGGACAGGGCAGGGGGACCCAGTACTTC
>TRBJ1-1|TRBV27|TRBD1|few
CASSSSGQENTEAFF
TGTGCCAGCAGTTCGTCGGGACAGGAGAACACTGAAGCTTTCTTT